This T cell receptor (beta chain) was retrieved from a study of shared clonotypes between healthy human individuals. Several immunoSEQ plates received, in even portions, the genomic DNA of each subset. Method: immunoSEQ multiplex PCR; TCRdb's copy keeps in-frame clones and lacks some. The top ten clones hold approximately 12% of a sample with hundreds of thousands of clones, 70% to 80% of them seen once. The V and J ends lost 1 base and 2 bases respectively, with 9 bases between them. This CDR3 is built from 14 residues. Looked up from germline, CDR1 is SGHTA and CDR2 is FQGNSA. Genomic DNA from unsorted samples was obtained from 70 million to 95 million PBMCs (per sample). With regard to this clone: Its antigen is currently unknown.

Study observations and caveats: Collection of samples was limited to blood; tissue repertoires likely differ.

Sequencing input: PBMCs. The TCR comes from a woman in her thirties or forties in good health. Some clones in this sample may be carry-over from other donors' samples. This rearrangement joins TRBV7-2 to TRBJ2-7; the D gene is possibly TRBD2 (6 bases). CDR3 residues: CASSLGTIPYEQYF. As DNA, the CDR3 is TGTGCCAGCAGCTTAGGGACTATCCCCTACGAGCAGTACTTC.